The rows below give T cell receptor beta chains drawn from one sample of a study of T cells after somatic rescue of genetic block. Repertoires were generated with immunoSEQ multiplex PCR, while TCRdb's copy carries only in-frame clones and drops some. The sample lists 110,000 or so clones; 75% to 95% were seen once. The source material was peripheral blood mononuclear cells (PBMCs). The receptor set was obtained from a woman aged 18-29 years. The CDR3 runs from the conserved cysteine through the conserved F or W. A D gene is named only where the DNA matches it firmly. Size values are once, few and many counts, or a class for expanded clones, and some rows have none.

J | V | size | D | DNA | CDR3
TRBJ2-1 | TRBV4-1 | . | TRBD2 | TGCGCCAGCAGCCGCACTAGCGCCGATGAGCAGTTCTTC | CASSRTSADEQFF
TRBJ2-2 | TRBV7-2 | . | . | TGTGCCAGCAGCCCCAGAGCCACCGGGGAGCTGTTTTTT | CASSPRATGELFF
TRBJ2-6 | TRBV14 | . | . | TGTGCCAGCAGCCAAGTTTTGGGGGGCCCAGGGGCCAACGTCCTGACTTTC | CASSQVLGGPGANVLTF
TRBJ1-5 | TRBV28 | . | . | TGTGCCAGCAGCGTATCCCCCCAGCATTTT | CASSVSPQHF
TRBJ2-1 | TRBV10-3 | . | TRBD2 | TGTGCCATCAGTGAGATGGCTAGCGGGGGCCTTTACAATGAGCAGTTCTTC | CAISEMASGGLYNEQFF
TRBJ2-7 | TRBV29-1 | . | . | TGCAGCGTTCGGAGGGACACCCTCTCCTCCTACGAGCAGTACTTC | CSVRRDTLSSYEQYF
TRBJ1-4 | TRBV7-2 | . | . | TGTGCCAGCAGCTTAGTCGGTTCGACAGGCCAGGGAAAACTGTTTTTT | CASSLVGSTGQGKLFF
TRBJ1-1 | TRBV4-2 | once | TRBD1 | TGTGCCAGCAGCCCCGAAATGGGACAGGGCGCTGAAGCTTTCTTT | CASSPEMGQGAEAFF
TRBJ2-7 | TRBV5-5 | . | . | TGTGCCAGCAGCCGTGCGGCGGGGGCTGGCGAGCAGTACTTC | CASSRAAGAGEQYF
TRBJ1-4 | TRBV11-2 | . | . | TGTGCCAGCAGCCCCGGGGCCGGGTCCCCTGAAAAACTGTTTTTT | CASSPGAGSPEKLFF
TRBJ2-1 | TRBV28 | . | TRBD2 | TGTGCCAGCAGTTCGCCTGGGACTAGCGGGGGTACATGGTTCTTC | CASSSPGTSGGTWFF
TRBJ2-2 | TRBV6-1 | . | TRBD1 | TGTGCCAGCAGTGCCTTTGGGACAGTAAACACCGGGGAGCTGTTTTTT | CASSAFGTVNTGELFF
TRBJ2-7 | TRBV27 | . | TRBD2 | TGTGCCAGCAGTCCCTTGACTAGCGGGGGATACGAGCAGTACTTC | CASSPLTSGGYEQYF
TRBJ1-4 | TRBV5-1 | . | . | TGCGCCAGCAGCTCACAGGGAGGTTATGAAAAACTGTTTTTT | CASSSQGGYEKLFF
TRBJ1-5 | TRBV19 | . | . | TGTGCCAGTAGTATAGACAACACACGAAGCCAGCCCCAGCATTTT | CASSIDNTRSQPQHF
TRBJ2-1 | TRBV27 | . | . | TGTGCCAGCAGTCCCACCCTGGCGGGGAGCTCCTACAATGAGCAGTTCTTC | CASSPTLAGSSYNEQFF
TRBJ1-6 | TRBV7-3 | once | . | TGTGCCAGCAGCTTAACGGGGGCCAATTCACCCCTCCACTTT | CASSLTGANSPLHF
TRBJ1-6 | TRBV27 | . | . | TGTGCCAGCAGTTTAAGGCAGACGAATTCACCCCTCCACTTT | CASSLRQTNSPLHF
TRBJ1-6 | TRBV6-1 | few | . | TGTGCCAGCAGTGACTACCCCTTGGGATCACCCCTCCACTTT | CASSDYPLGSPLHF
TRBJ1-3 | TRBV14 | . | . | TGTGCCAGCAGCCAACGTGGGCAGGGAAACACCATATATTTT | CASSQRGQGNTIYF
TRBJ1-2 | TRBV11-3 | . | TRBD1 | TGTGCCAGCAGCTTAGAGGTCACAGGGGACTATGGCTACACCTTC | CASSLEVTGDYGYTF
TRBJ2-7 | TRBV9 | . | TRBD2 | TGTGCCAGCAGCGAGGGACTAGCGGGTAGCTCCTACGAGCAGTACTTC | CASSEGLAGSSYEQYF
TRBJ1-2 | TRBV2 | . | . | TGTGCCAGCAGGTCACCAGGTGGATCCTATGGCTACACCTTC | CASRSPGGSYGYTF
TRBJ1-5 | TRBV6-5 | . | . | TGTGCCAGCAGCCCTAGAGGGTTGAGTCAGCCCCAGCATTTT | CASSPRGLSQPQHF
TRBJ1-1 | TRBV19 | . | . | TGTGCCAGTAGTTTCCTTCCGGGTCCCTTGGGGGACACTGAAGCTTTCTTT | CASSFLPGPLGDTEAFF
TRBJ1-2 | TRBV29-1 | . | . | TGCAGCGTTGGGACAGAGGCTGGCTACACCTTC | CSVGTEAGYTF
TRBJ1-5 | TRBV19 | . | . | TGTGCCAGTAGTATTCCCGGAGGGACACGGCCCCAGCATTTT | CASSIPGGTRPQHF
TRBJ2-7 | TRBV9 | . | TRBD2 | TGTGCCAGCAGCGTAGAACCAGCGGGGAACTACGAGCAGTACTTC | CASSVEPAGNYEQYF
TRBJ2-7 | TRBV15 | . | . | TGTGCCACCAGCAGAGCGGGTTTCTCCTACGAGCAGTACTTC | CATSRAGFSYEQYF
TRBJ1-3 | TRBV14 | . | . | TGTGCCAGCAGCCTCGGCCGCTCTGGAAACACCATATATTTT | CASSLGRSGNTIYF
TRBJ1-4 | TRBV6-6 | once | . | TGTGCCAGCAGGAGGAGTTTTAATGAAAAACTGTTTTTT | CASRRSFNEKLFF
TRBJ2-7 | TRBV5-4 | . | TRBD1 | TGTGCCAGCAGCTTGCCGGGGACAGGGGAGGAATACGAGCAGTACTTC | CASSLPGTGEEYEQYF
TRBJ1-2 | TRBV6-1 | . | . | TGTGCCAGCGTCCCAGGGGCTGCCGGGGGTGGCTACACCTTC | CASVPGAAGGGYTF
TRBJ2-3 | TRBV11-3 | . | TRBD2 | TGTGCCAGCAGCCTAGCGGGGGGCCAGATAGATACGCAGTATTTT | CASSLAGGQIDTQYF
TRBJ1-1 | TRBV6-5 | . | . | TGTGCCAGCAACAAGGGGGGATGGGTCACTGAAGCTTTCTTT | CASNKGGWVTEAFF
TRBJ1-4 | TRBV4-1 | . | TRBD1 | TGCGCCAGCACACTGACAGGGCTTAATGAAAAACTGTTTTTT | CASTLTGLNEKLFF
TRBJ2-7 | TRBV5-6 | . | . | TGTGCCAGCAGCTTTCGGGGACCCTACGAGCAGTACTTC | CASSFRGPYEQYF
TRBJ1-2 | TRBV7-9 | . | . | TGTGCCAGCAGCTTACGAGGGGGGCCGGCATATGGCTACACCTTC | CASSLRGGPAYGYTF
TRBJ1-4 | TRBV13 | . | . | TGTGCCAGCAGCTTAGGCCTCAGGCCAACTAATGAAAAACTGTTTTTT | CASSLGLRPTNEKLFF
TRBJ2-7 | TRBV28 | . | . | TGTGCCAGCCGCACGGCAGCCTACGAGCAGTACTTC | CASRTAAYEQYF